Reported below is one T cell receptor (beta chain). The antigen remains unidentified. These data originate in a study of CXCR3-negative and CXCR3-positive naive CD8 T cells. Study findings and constraints: Comparison of naive cells showed more hydrophobic TRB CDR3s in CXCR3-positive than in CXCR3-negative naive cells. Memory cells showed distinct TRBV-TRBJ patterns, while the two naive subsets matched. Naive subsets did not differ in surface CD5, and TRB CDR3 properties served to infer TCR strength.

CDR3 length: 15 residues. Per the germline V gene, CDR1 is MGHRA and CDR2 is YSYEKL. UMI-labeled 5' RACE TRB cDNA libraries were prepared from the cells. TCRdb reanalyzed the 5' RACE reads, giving one entry per CDR3 protein sequence and no DNA. The sample totals about 140,000 distinct CDR3 sequences; its top ten clones hold 0.41%. The receptor was isolated from a human donor in good health. Some clones in this sample may be carry-over from other donors' samples. This chain uses TRBV4-1 with TRBJ2-7; lacking DNA, the TRBD2 call made by TCRdb goes unchecked. The sequencing sample was made of naive CXCR3+ CD8+ T cells from blood. Subset indicated: CD45RO-CCR7+CD27+CD95- naive CD8+ T cells expressing CXCR3 (TNR3+). The CDR3 sequence is CASSQPFGPSYEQYF.